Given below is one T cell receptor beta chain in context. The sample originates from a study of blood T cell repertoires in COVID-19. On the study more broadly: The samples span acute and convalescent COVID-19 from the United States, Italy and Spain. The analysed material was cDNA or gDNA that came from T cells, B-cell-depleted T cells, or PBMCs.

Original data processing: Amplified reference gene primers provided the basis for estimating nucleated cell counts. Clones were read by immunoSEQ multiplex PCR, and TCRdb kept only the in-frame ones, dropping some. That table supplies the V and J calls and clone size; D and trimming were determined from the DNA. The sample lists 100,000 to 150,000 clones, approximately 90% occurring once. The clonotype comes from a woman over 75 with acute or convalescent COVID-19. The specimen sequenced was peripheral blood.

CDR3 amino acids: CASSSGLANAGELFF. CDR3 DNA sequence: TGTGCCAGCAGCTCTGGACTAGCGAATGCCGGGGAGCTGTTTTTT. This rearrangement joins TRBV7-3 to TRBJ2-2; 9 bases match TRBD2. Germline lookup yields CDR1 SGHTA and CDR2 FQGTGA. The CDR3 contains 15 residues. V dropped 4 bases and J dropped 6; count of bases not matched to a gene: 6.